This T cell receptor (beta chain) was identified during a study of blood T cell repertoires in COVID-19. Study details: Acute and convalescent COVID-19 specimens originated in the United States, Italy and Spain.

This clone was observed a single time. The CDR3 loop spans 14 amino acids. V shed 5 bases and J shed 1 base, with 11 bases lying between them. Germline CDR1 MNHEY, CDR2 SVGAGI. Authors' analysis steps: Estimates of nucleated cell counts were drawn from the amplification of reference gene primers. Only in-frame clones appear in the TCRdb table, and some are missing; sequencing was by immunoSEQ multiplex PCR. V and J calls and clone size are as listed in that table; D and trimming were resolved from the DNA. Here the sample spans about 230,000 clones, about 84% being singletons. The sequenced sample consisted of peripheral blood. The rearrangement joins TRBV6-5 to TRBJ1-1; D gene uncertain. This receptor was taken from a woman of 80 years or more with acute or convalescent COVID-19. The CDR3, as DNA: TGTGCCAGCAGTCCCCAGAGGGCGAACACTGAAGCTTTCTTT. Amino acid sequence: CASSPQRANTEAFF.